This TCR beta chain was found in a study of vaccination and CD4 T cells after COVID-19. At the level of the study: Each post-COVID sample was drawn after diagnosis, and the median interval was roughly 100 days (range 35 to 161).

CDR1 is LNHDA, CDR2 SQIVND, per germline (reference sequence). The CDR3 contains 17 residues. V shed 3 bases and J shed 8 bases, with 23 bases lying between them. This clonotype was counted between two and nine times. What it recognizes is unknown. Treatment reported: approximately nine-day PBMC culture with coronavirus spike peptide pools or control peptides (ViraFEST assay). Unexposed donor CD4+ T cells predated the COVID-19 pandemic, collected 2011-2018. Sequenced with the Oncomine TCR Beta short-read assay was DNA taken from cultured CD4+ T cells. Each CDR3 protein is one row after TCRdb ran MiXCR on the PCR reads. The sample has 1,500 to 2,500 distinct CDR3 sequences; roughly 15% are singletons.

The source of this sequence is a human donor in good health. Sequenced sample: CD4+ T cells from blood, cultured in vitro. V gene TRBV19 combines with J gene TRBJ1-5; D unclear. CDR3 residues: CASSIRTPGVDHKPQHF. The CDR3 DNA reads TGTGCCAGTAGTATTCGAACACCGGGTGTTGATCATAAGCCCCAGCATTTT.